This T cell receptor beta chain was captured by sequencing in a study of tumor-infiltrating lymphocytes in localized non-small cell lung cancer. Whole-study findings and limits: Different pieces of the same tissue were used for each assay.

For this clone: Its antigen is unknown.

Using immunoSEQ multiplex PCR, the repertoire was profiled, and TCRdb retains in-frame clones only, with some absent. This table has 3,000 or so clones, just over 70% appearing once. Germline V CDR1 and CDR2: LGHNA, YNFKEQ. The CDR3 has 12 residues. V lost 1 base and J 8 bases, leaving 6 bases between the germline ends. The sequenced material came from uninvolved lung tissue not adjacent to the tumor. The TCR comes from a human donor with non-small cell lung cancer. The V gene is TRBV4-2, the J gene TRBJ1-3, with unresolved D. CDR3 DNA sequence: TGTGCCAGCAGCCAAGTGAAGGACACCATATATTTT. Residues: CASSQVKDTIYF.